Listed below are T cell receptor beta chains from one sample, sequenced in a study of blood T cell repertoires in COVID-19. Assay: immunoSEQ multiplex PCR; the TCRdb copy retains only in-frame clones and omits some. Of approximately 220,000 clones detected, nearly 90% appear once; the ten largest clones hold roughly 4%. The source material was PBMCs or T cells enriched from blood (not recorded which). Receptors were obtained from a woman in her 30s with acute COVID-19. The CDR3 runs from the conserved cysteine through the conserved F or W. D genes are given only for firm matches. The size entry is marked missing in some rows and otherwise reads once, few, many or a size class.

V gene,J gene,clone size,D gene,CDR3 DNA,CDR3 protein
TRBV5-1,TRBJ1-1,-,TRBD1,TGCGCCAGCAGCTTACAGGGGACGGAAGCTTTCTTT,CASSLQGTEAFF
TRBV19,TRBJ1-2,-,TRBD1,TGTGCCAGTAGTATCCTGACAGGGGGCGGTCCGCGTAGCGGCTACACCTTC,CASSILTGGGPRSGYTF
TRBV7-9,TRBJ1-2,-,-,TGTGCCAGCAGCTTAGTGGAGGGTGGAGGCTACACCTTC,CASSLVEGGGYTF
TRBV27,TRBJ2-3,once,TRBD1,TGTGCCAGCAAGAACAGGGGGCAACGGGTAGATACGCAGTATTTT,CASKNRGQRVDTQYF
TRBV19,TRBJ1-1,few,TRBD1,TGTGCCAGTAGACGAATAGACAGGGATGAAGCTTTCTTT,CASRRIDRDEAFF
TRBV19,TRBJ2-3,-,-,TGTGCCAGTAGTGCAGGGTTCCCAGATACGCAGTATTTT,CASSAGFPDTQYF
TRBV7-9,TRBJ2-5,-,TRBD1,TGTGCCAGCCACAGGGGCGAAGAGACCCAGTACTTC,CASHRGEETQYF
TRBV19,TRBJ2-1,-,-,TGTGCCAGTAGTTTGAGCTCCTACAATGAGCAGTTCTTC,CASSLSSYNEQFF
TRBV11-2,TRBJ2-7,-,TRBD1,TGTGCCAGCAGCTTCCGGACAGGGGACTCCTACGAGCAGTACTTC,CASSFRTGDSYEQYF
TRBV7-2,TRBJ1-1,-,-,TGTGCCAGCAGCTTATACAGGGTCATGAACACTGAAGCTTTCTTT,CASSLYRVMNTEAFF
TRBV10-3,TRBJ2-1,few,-,TGTGCCATCAGTGAATCCGGACAGTCCACCGCGAGGAGCAATGAGCAGTTCTTC,CAISESGQSTARSNEQFF
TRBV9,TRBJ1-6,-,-,TGTGCCAGCAGCGTAGGGGAGCGTCAGCTGGATAATTCACCCCTCCACTTT,CASSVGERQLDNSPLHF
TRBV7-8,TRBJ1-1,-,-,TGTGCCAGCAGCCGTACAGCTAACACTGAAGCTTTCTTT,CASSRTANTEAFF
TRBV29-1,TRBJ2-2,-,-,TGCAGCGCAGGGGTAAACACCGGGGAGCTGTTTTTT,CSAGVNTGELFF
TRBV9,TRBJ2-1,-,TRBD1,TGTGCCAGCAGCGGAGGGACAGGGTGGGATGAGCAGTTCTTC,CASSGGTGWDEQFF
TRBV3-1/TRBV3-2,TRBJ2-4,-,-,TGTGCCAGCAGCCCGACACCGAAGGGGAACATTCAGTACTTC,CASSPTPKGNIQYF
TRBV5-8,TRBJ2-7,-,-,TGTGCCAGCAGCTTAATGTCAAGCACCTTCTCCTACGAGCAGTACTTC,CASSLMSSTFSYEQYF
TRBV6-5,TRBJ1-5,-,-,TGTGCCAGCAGCCACTGGGACACCCGGGATCAGCCCCAGCATTTT,CASSHWDTRDQPQHF
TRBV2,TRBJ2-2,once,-,TGTGCCAGCAGCCAACGCCCGGCCGGGGAGCTGTTTTTT,CASSQRPAGELFF
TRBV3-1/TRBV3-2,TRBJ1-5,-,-,TGTGCCAGCAGCCAAGGGATCCAGGGTGGACAGCCCCAGCATTTT,CASSQGIQGGQPQHF
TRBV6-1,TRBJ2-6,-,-,TGTGCCAGCAGTGAAAAGATTGGAACAGGCTCCTCTGGGGCCAACGTCCTGACTTTC,CASSEKIGTGSSGANVLTF
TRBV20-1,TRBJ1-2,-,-,TGCAGTGACCATCAAGGGGGAGGCTACACCTTC,CSDHQGGGYTF
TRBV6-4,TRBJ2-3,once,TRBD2,TGTGCCAGCAGTGACATCAACGGGGGGTATCCTACAGATACGCAGTATTTT,CASSDINGGYPTDTQYF
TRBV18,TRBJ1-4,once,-,TGTGCCAGCTCACAAGTCCTAGCAACTAATGAAAAACTGTTTTTT,CASSQVLATNEKLFF
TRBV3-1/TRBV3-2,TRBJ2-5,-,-,TGTGCCAGCAGACCCGGGGGAGAGACCCAGTACTTC,CASRPGGETQYF
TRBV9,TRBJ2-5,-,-,TGTGCCAGCAGCGTAGGTAGCTACGGGTCTCTGGAGACCCAGTACTTC,CASSVGSYGSLETQYF
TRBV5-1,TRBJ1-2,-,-,TGCGCCAGCAGCTTGGAAACAGAAAACTATGGCTACACCTTC,CASSLETENYGYTF
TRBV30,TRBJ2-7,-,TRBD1,TGTGCCTGGAGTCTCCGGGACAGAGACTACGAGCAGTACTTC,CAWSLRDRDYEQYF
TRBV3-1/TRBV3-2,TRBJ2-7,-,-,TGTGCCAGCAGCCAGGGAAGACTACGCTACGAGCAGTACTTC,CASSQGRLRYEQYF
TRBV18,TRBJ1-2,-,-,TGTGCCAGCTCACCCGACAGTTATGGCTACACCTTC,CASSPDSYGYTF
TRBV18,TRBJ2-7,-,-,TGTGCCAGCTCACCGGGCTTCGAGCAGTACTTC,CASSPGFEQYF